This TCR beta chain came from a study of cytomegalovirus exposure and HLA in healthy donors. PCR employed 60 Vbeta and 13 Jbeta primers. Sequencing used immunoSEQ multiplex PCR; TCRdb keeps in-frame clones, though not all of them. The sample includes 100,000 to 150,000 clones. The CDR3 is 13 amino acids. Germline assignment: CDR1 SNHLY and CDR2 FYNNEI. V was clipped by 5 bases and J by 7 bases, with 14 bases between them. V gene TRBV2 combines with J gene TRBJ1-2; no definite D call. Sequencing was performed on PBMCs. The receptor was derived from a woman between 35 and 50 years old in good health and CMV-seropositive. Here the CDR3 reads CASSIPGGSGYTF. CDR3 DNA: TGTGCCAGCAGTATCCCCGGTGGTAGTGGCTACACCTTC.